This T cell receptor (beta chain) was found in a study of early T cells in non-severe SARS-CoV-2 infection. The overall study: The authors sequenced bulk RNA from unsorted whole blood, leaving chains unpaired.

This clonotype was seen many times. Its antigen is unknown. Study observations and caveats: The matching step, a VDJdb search, favored anti-spike CD8 responses and missed private and CD4 specificities.

The V end lost 6 bases, the J end lost 0 bases, and 15 bases lay between the germline ends. CDR3 length equals 15 residues. Tagging with unique molecular identifiers was applied to individual cDNA molecules. TCRdb reprocessed the 5' RACE reads via MiXCR and lists one record per CDR3 protein. The sample contains 57,000 or so distinct CDR3 sequences, approximately 5.6% of which appear only once. Specimen: whole blood. The clonotype was recovered from an adult who was a healthcare worker with PCR-confirmed SARS-CoV-2 infection or an uninfected control (not recorded which). V usage is TRBV12-3 or TRBV12-4 and J usage is TRBJ2-7; D gene ambiguous. CDR3 in DNA: TGTGCCAGCAGGCTTTTGGCGGTGAGCTCCTACGAGCAGTACTTC. This encodes CASRLLAVSSYEQYF.